These 29 T cell receptor beta chains came from one sample sequenced in a study of cytomegalovirus exposure and HLA in healthy donors. Primers: 60 Vbeta forward and 13 Jbeta reverse. Produced via immunoSEQ multiplex PCR; TCRdb's table is partial and in-frame only. The table includes about 160,000 clones, 82% detected once. Sequencing input: PBMCs. These receptors were taken from a girl aged 5 to 17 in good health and CMV-seropositive.

This clone was seen a handful of times. The chain couples TRBV11-1 to TRBJ2-1, with TRBD2 matching 11 bases. Germline loops: CDR1 SGHAT, CDR2 FQDESV (reference sequence). The CDR3 length is 17 residues. V was pared by 2 bases and J by 6 bases, with 9 bases of the junction left unmatched. The CDR3 loop is CASSLRTSGSRSNEQFF. The CDR3 coding sequence is TGTGCCAGCAGCTTAAGGACTAGCGGGTCGCGGTCCAATGAGCAGTTCTTC.

This clone was picked up a small number of times. The V and J genes are TRBV18 and TRBJ1-2; possibly TRBD1 for D (6 bases). Germline V lookup: CDR1 KGHSH, CDR2 LQKENI. The germline V and J ends were trimmed by 3 bases and 4 bases, with 30 bases remaining between them. This CDR3 has 20 amino acids. The chain's CDR3 is CASSPLPLTGNRLQVYGYTF. DNA of the CDR3: TGTGCCAGCTCACCCTTGCCGTTGACAGGAAATAGGTTGCAGGTCTATGGCTACACCTTC.

The V gene is TRBV5-1, the J gene TRBJ2-1; 8 nucleotides match TRBD2. The ends lost 3 bases at V and 1 base at J; junction bases unmatched: 6. Germline CDR1 SGHRS, CDR2 YFSETQ. The CDR3 spans 16 residues. CDR3 loop: CASSWSGSGSYNEQFF. CDR3 bases: TGCGCCAGCAGCTGGAGCGGGAGTGGGTCCTACAATGAGCAGTTCTTC. Full variable domain (outside the CDR3, taken from reference TRBV5-1 and TRBJ2-1): KAGVTQTPRYLIKTRGQQVTLSCSPISGHRSVSWYQQTPGQGLQFLFEYFSETQRNKGNFPGRFSGRQFSNSRSEMNVSTLELGDSALYLCASSWSGSGSYNEQFFGPGTRLTVL.

The rearrangement uses TRBV11-2 and TRBJ2-1; no definite D call. The CDR3 is 17 residues long. The germline gives CDR1 SGHAT, CDR2 FQNNGV. The V end was cut by 8 bases, the J end by 0 bases, with 20 bases between. The CDR3 sequence is CASLPGRIQSSYNEQFF. DNA of the CDR3: TGTGCCAGCCTCCCGGGTCGGATTCAGAGCTCCTACAATGAGCAGTTCTTC.

The sample holds one count of this clone. The chain is built from TRBV13 and TRBJ1-1; 8 bases map to TRBD1. Trimming removed 2 bases from V and 12 bases from J; junction bases left unmatched: 8. The CDR3 is made up of 13 amino acids. Germline CDR1 and CDR2: PRHDT and FYEKMQ (reference sequence). In DNA, the CDR3 is TGTGCCAGCAGCTTAAAGGGTGGCAGGGGGCCTTTCTTT. Translating gives CASSLKGGRGPFF.

The chain couples TRBV10-3 to TRBJ2-3; TRBD2 aligns across 9 bases. The CDR3 totals 14 residues. Losses at the gene ends were 6 bases for V and 1 base for J; bases not matched to a gene: 2. The V gene's germline CDR1 is ENHRY and CDR2 SYGVKD. The CDR3 DNA reads as TGTGCCATCAGGTCTAGCGGGGGCACAGATACGCAGTATTTT. Encoded protein: CAIRSSGGTDTQYF.

The chain uses TRBV28 and TRBJ1-3, with D unclear. The CDR3 has 17 residues. Germline CDR1 and CDR2: MDHEN and SYDVKM. The V end lost 4 bases, the J end lost 1 base, and 17 bases lay between the germline ends. The CDR3 loop is CASSSWADPHSGNTIYF. For the CDR3, the DNA is TGTGCCAGCAGTTCTTGGGCAGACCCCCATTCTGGAAACACCATATATTTT.

This clone was seen a few times. The chain has TRBV4-1 and TRBJ2-3, with a weak D call TRBD2 (6 bases). V lost 7 bases and J lost 2, with 13 bases in between. Germline values: CDR1 MGHRA, CDR2 YSYEKL. CDR3 length: 14 amino acids. Here the CDR3 reads CASKSTGDTDTQYF. CDR3 bases: TGCGCCAGCAAGTCCACGGGGGACACAGATACGCAGTATTTT.

The chain employs TRBV7-2 and TRBJ1-1; tentatively, D is TRBD1 (6 bases). V dropped 3 bases and J dropped 11 bases, with 16 bases sitting between them. This CDR3 is built from 13 residues. CDR1 is SGHTA, CDR2 FQGNSA, per germline. CDR3 region: CASSFLGGIRAFF. The CDR3 nucleotides read TGTGCCAGCAGCTTTTTAGGGGGTATTAGGGCTTTCTTT.

The chain couples TRBV18 to TRBJ1-1; 9 bases agree with TRBD1. This CDR3 region has 12 residues. Trimming at V came to 1 base and at J to 10 bases, leaving 1 base not matched to a gene. Looked up from germline, CDR1 is KGHSH and CDR2 is LQKENI. CDR3 sequence (DNA): TGTGCCAGCTCACCACGGACAGGGGCAGCTTTCTTT. It is translated as CASSPRTGAAFF.

The chain joins TRBV2 to TRBJ2-1; 9 bases map to TRBD2. The CDR3 totals 14 residues. Per germline, CDR1 SNHLY and CDR2 FYNNEI. Losses at the gene ends were 0 bases for V and 14 bases for J; bases not matched to a gene: 8. The CDR3, as DNA: TGTGCCAGCAGTGAAGCGCGACTAGCGGAGAGGAAGTTCTTC. Residues: CASSEARLAERKFF.

The V and J genes are TRBV27 and TRBJ2-1, with D unclear. The V and J ends lost 4 bases and 5 bases respectively, with 12 bases between them. Germline loops: CDR1 MNHEY, CDR2 SMNVEV (reference sequence). The CDR3 runs to 14 residues. The CDR3 DNA is TGTGCCAGCAGTTCCCTAAAATCGAACAATGAGCAGTTCTTC. Translating it yields CASSSLKSNNEQFF.

The chain is built from TRBV28 and TRBJ1-2; 12 nucleotides match TRBD1. The V gene's germline CDR1 is MDHEN and CDR2 SYDVKM. This CDR3 has 16 amino acids. V lost 4 bases and J lost 8; bases outside the gene matches: 11. DNA of the CDR3: TGTGCCAGCAGTTCCGGGACAGGGGGCAGATCGGTCGGCTACACCTTC. Its protein is CASSSGTGGRSVGYTF.

V gene TRBV7-3 combines with J gene TRBJ2-2, with D perhaps TRBD2 (7 bases). Trimming removed 5 bases from V and 4 bases from J, with 17 bases in between. The CDR3 spans 16 residues. Germline assignment: CDR1 SGHTA and CDR2 FQGTGA. DNA for the CDR3: TGTGCCAGCAGCCGTAGGGGGGGCGCGGCCACCGGGGAGCTGTTTTTT. Protein sequence: CASSRRGGAATGELFF.

The chain uses TRBV7-9 and TRBJ2-5; 10 bases fit TRBD1. The CDR3 runs 15 residues. CDR1 and CDR2 (germline): SEHNR, FQNEAQ (reference sequence). Trimming removed 5 bases from V and 1 base from J; junction bases left unmatched: 4. The DNA of the CDR3 is TGTGCCAGCAGCAGACGACAGGGGGCCCAAGAGACCCAGTACTTC. Protein sequence: CASSRRQGAQETQYF.

This chain connects TRBV5-5 to TRBJ2-7; TRBD1 agrees at 8 bases. V gave up 4 bases and J gave up 3 bases; unmatched junction bases: 15. The CDR3 has 17 amino acids. The V gene's germline CDR1 is SGHKS and CDR2 YYEKEE (reference sequence). DNA of the CDR3: TGTGCCAGCAGCAAGCAAAGGACAGGGTTTTCATACTACGAGCAGTACTTC. This codes for CASSKQRTGFSYYEQYF.

The chain couples TRBV25-1 to TRBJ2-2, with a weak D call TRBD1 (7 bases). V lost 6 bases to trimming and J lost 5 bases, with 10 bases between them. CDR3 length equals 13 residues. Germline V gene data show CDR1 as MGHDK and CDR2 as SYGVNS. CDR3 DNA sequence: TGTGCCAGCAGGGCAGGGGGGACCGGGGAGCTGTTTTTT. Protein product: CASRAGGTGELFF.

CDR3 protein: CASSPGHALEELFF. The CDR3 DNA sequence: TGTGCCAGCAGTCCGGGACACGCCTTGGAAGAGCTGTTTTTT. V and J are TRBV27 and TRBJ2-2, with a tentative D call TRBD1 (6 bases). Trimming took off 5 bases at V and 11 bases at J, with 18 bases between the two ends. The germline V gene encodes CDR1 MNHEY and CDR2 SMNVEV (reference sequence). The CDR3 is 14 residues long.

The chain employs TRBV18 and TRBJ1-5, with a tentative D call TRBD1 (6 bases). The V and J ends lost 3 bases and 0 bases respectively, with 9 bases between them. From germline, CDR1 is KGHSH and CDR2 LQKENI. The CDR3 covers 15 residues. The CDR3 DNA reads TGTGCCAGCTCACCGGTCAGGGGTAGCAATCAGCCCCAGCATTTT. Translated, it gives CASSPVRGSNQPQHF.

The gene calls are TRBV29-1 and TRBJ1-1; 7 bases map to TRBD1. V trimming: 7 bases; J trimming: 0 bases; junction bases outside the gene matches: 5. Per the germline V gene, CDR1 is SQVTM and CDR2 is ANQGSEA. The CDR3 length is 13 residues. Written as DNA, the CDR3 is TGCAGCGCCCGGACAGGAATGAACACTGAAGCTTTCTTT. Translated: CSARTGMNTEAFF.

In this sample, this clone turned up once. The chain couples TRBV18 to TRBJ2-1, with TRBD2 matching over 12 bases. Trimming took 6 bases from V and 4 from J; bases not matched to a gene: 4. Germline CDR1 is KGHSH and CDR2 is LQKENI. The CDR3 extends over 15 amino acids. The CDR3 loop reads CASSGLAGTYNEQFF. DNA for the CDR3: TGTGCCAGCTCCGGACTAGCGGGGACTTACAATGAGCAGTTCTTC.

This chain uses TRBV10-1 with TRBJ2-5; TRBD1 might be the D (6 bases). Trimming stripped 5 bases from V and 1 base from J, with 8 bases between. This CDR3 is built from 13 residues. Looked up from germline, CDR1 is WNHNN and CDR2 is SYGVQD (reference sequence). The CDR3, as DNA: TGCGCCAGCAGTAGGACAGCCCAAGAGACCCAGTACTTC. This encodes CASSRTAQETQYF.

This chain connects TRBV5-1 to TRBJ2-2; 8 bases are shared with TRBD1. This CDR3 contains 15 residues. Germline loops: CDR1 SGHRS, CDR2 YFSETQ. The V segment lost 4 bases and the J segment 2 bases; nucleotides outside the gene matches: 4. As DNA, the CDR3 is TGCGCCAGCAGCGTCCAGGGGGCAAACACCGGGGAGCTGTTTTTT. Translated, it gives CASSVQGANTGELFF.

The J gene is TRBJ2-1, the V gene TRBV18, with TRBD2 matching 9 bases. The CDR3 consists of 16 residues. Germline assignment: CDR1 KGHSH and CDR2 LQKENI. The V and J ends lost 1 base and 4 bases, in that order; junction bases with no gene match: 5. CDR3 bases: TGTGCCAGCTCACCACTAGCGGGAGCAGCGTACAATGAGCAGTTCTTC. Protein sequence: CASSPLAGAAYNEQFF.

In its sample, this clone was seen a few times. The V call is TRBV18, the J call TRBJ2-7; 9 nucleotides align to TRBD1. CDR3 length: 15 amino acids. CDR1 and CDR2 from the germline V gene are KGHSH and LQKENI. With 5 bases clipped from V and 2 bases from J, the junction kept 7 bases outside the gene matches. The CDR3 is CASSTGQGKPYEQYF. The CDR3 DNA is TGTGCCAGCTCAACGGGACAGGGAAAGCCCTACGAGCAGTACTTC.

The CDR3 region has the DNA TGCAGCGTTGGAGTCTCGAAAAGAAACACCGGGGAGCTGTTTTTT. It translates to CSVGVSKRNTGELFF. The chain has TRBV29-1 and TRBJ2-2, with D unresolved. V was trimmed by 4 bases and J by 2 bases, leaving 14 bases between them. Germline V CDR1 and CDR2: SQVTM, ANQGSEA. The CDR3 loop spans 15 amino acids.

V usage is TRBV9 and J usage is TRBJ2-7; 9 nucleotides agree with TRBD1. The CDR3 is 16 residues long. V was pared by 4 bases and J by 3 bases, with 11 bases of the junction left unmatched. Germline lookup yields CDR1 SGDLS and CDR2 YYNGEE. CDR3 sequence reads: CASSPPPGQGVYEQYF. In DNA form, the CDR3 reads TGTGCCAGCAGCCCGCCTCCGGGACAGGGAGTCTACGAGCAGTACTTC.

The J gene is TRBJ2-5, the V gene TRBV2; D uncertain. The germline V gene has CDR1 SNHLY and CDR2 FYNNEI. V dropped 7 bases and J dropped 5 bases, with 14 bases sitting between them. The CDR3 contains 13 residues. The CDR3 reads CASTPFRWETQYF. Written as DNA, the CDR3 is TGTGCCAGCACCCCGTTTCGGTGGGAGACCCAGTACTTC.

V and J are TRBV28 and TRBJ2-7, with 9 bases aligning to TRBD1. The CDR3 runs 13 residues. From germline, CDR1 is MDHEN and CDR2 SYDVKM. V dropped 2 bases and J dropped 4; count of bases not matched to a gene: 0. The CDR3, as DNA: TGTGCCAGCAGTTTAGGGACAGGGTACGAGCAGTACTTC. This codes for CASSLGTGYEQYF.